The rows below give T cell receptor beta chains drawn from one sample of a study of blood T cells in healthy people across ages. TCRdb called the 5' RACE reads again in MiXCR, with one record for every CDR3 protein. Here the sample spans over 1,500,000 distinct CDR3 sequences, roughly two fifths being singletons. Sequenced: blood. The receptors here all came from a human donor in good health. The conserved cysteine and the conserved F or W are not part of the CDR3 here. Rows may omit the clone size; those that give it use once, few, many or a size class.

>TRBV7-9|NA|13|TRBJ1-2
ASSLVQGAFVGYT
>TRBV20-1|few|17|TRBJ2-1
SARGGGPLGDSYYNEQF
>TRBV29-1|NA|12|TRBJ1-4
SVELDRMGEKLF
>TRBV12-3/TRBV12-4|NA|10|TRBJ2-5
ASRQGSETQY
>TRBV18|NA|13|TRBJ2-5
ASSYRDTHLLGQY
>TRBV20-1|few|13|TRBJ2-1
SASTGGSSYNEQF
>TRBV12-3/TRBV12-4|NA|11|TRBJ2-5
ASSTLRKETQY
>TRBV12-3/TRBV12-4|many|14|TRBJ2-5
ASSLLGAKNQETQY
>TRBV7-2|NA|15|TRBJ2-1
ASSRRMLADSYNGQF
>TRBV7-8|NA|13|TRBJ2-3
ASSLGFKGTDTQY
>TRBV29-1|NA|9|TRBJ1-2
SIRDRGSYT
>TRBV12-3/TRBV12-4|NA|13|TRBJ2-1
ASIRGSSSYNEQF
>TRBV5-4|NA|12|TRBJ2-7
ASSPGRAMSEQY
>TRBV20-1|NA|9|TRBJ1-2
SARIQGWYT
>TRBV7-9|few|11|TRBJ2-1
ASSPDSSNEQF
>TRBV10-3|NA|15|NA
VISESTAGDGSYEQY
>TRBV24-1|NA|16|TRBJ2-1
ATSDLPSGGPIDNEQF
>TRBV2|NA|13|TRBJ1-1
ATLPRTAGFTEAF
>TRBV5-1|NA|11|TRBJ1-2
ASSLEEVYGYT
>TRBV15|NA|15|TRBJ2-3
ATSRAVGTASTDTQY
>TRBV12-3/TRBV12-4|NA|12|TRBJ2-1
ASRETGSYNEQF
>TRBV7-2|few|14|TRBJ2-7
ASSVHGQASSYEQY